This T cell receptor beta chain was documented in a study of blood T cell repertoires in COVID-19. Study at large: Researchers got acute and convalescent COVID-19 samples from the United States, Italy and Spain. From T cells, B-cell-depleted T cells, or PBMCs came the material, which was cDNA or gDNA.

Per the original methods: The authors estimated nucleated cell counts from reference gene primer amplification. Assay: immunoSEQ multiplex PCR; the TCRdb copy retains only in-frame clones and omits some. Clone size and the V and J calls come from that table; the DNA yielded D and trimming. The sample carries roughly 70,000 clones, more than 85% recorded once. Germline V gene lookup returns CDR1 SEHNR and CDR2 FQNEAQ (reference sequence). The CDR3 spans 14 residues. V lost 5 bases and J 5 bases, leaving 13 bases between the germline ends. What was sequenced was peripheral blood. This receptor was identified in a woman aged 60-75 years with active COVID-19. The chain is built from TRBV7-9 and TRBJ2-1; D is unclear. The CDR3 region has the DNA TGTGCCAGCAGCCGTCTGTGGCAGGACAATGAGCAGTTCTTC. It yields the protein CASSRLWQDNEQFF.